This record covers a single T cell receptor beta chain. Its antigen is undetermined. This sample is part of a study of shared clonotypes between healthy human individuals. Across the study: CD4 naive cells filled three plates per donor, CD4 memory three, CD8 naive two and CD8 memory one. Overall study findings and caveats: Naive CD4 clonotype sharing across several donors was approximately 5.2%.

Genomic DNA belonging to each subset was distributed in equal measure over several immunoSEQ plates. Libraries were prepared by immunoSEQ multiplex PCR; TCRdb keeps only in-frame clonotypes and omits some of them. The profile shows over a million clones, approximately 98% of them singletons. CD4+ cells underwent separation, giving CD45RA+ naive and CD45RA-negative memory subsets. V lost 1 base, J lost 3 bases, and 7 bases lay in between. The length of the CDR3 is 13 residues. Germline V lookup: CDR1 SGHNT, CDR2 YENEEA. What was sequenced was naive CD4+ T cells sorted from blood. Specified subset: CD45RA+ positively selected. The chain links TRBV11-3 to TRBJ2-7, with D unclear. This TCR came from a man aged 25-45 years in good health. CDR3 DNA sequence: TGTGCCAGCAGCTTAGGACCCGTCTACGAGCAGTACTTC. Its translation: CASSLGPVYEQYF. Full variable domain (rest looked up from reference TRBV11-3 and TRBJ2-7): EAGVVQSPRYKIIEKKQPVAFWCNPISGHNTLYWYLQNLGQGPELLIRYENEEAVDDSQLPKDRFSAERLKGVDSTLKIQPAELGDSAVYLCASSLGPVYEQYFGPGTRLTVT.